Below, 15 T cell receptor beta chains from the same sample are listed, as sequenced in a study of control samples from healthy donors and cancer patients. TCRdb's copy holds only in-frame clones and misses some; the assay was immunoSEQ multiplex PCR. The sample has about 140,000 clones; roughly 92% are singletons. Sequencing was performed on blood. These receptors were taken from a man in his forties in good health.

The chain joins TRBV10-3 to TRBJ2-6, with D perhaps assigned TRBD1 or TRBD2 (5 bases each). This CDR3 comprises 17 residues. V was shortened by 5 bases and J by 4 bases, with 18 bases between the two germline ends. Germline CDR1 reads ENHRY; CDR2 reads SYGVKD. CDR3 region: CAISRDGRLSGANVLTF. The CDR3 DNA reads TGTGCCATCAGTAGGGACGGGCGACTATCCGGGGCCAACGTCCTGACTTTC.

This clone was detected only once. This chain uses TRBV11-2 with TRBJ1-1; 8 nucleotides match TRBD1. CDR3 length: 15 amino acids. V was clipped by 3 bases and J by 6 bases; unmatched bases: 9. Germline V lookup: CDR1 SGHAT, CDR2 FQNNGV. In DNA form, the CDR3 reads TGTGCCAGCAGCTTCGGACAGGGAATTAGGGCTGAAGCTTTCTTT. Translation gives CASSFGQGIRAEAFF.

The chain uses TRBV7-6 and TRBJ2-1; perhaps TRBD2 as D (5 bases). V lost 0 bases and J lost 7, with 7 bases in between. This CDR3 is 13 amino acids long. In germline, CDR1 is SGHVS, CDR2 FNYEAQ. CDR3: CASSLAGANEQFF. As DNA, the CDR3 is TGTGCCAGCAGCTTAGCGGGAGCAAATGAGCAGTTCTTC.

This sequence joins TRBV6-2 or TRBV6-3 and TRBJ2-4, with TRBD1 matching 9 bases. Germline loops: CDR1 MNHEY, CDR2 SVGEGT. V trimming: 6 bases; J trimming: 2 bases; junction bases outside the gene matches: 8. The CDR3 is 16 residues long. CDR3 region: CASSPGQGISKNIQYF. CDR3 coding DNA: TGTGCCAGCAGCCCGGGACAGGGAATATCCAAAAACATTCAGTACTTC.

Comment on this clone: Other DNA sequences in this specimen translate into the identical CDR3. The chain couples TRBV4-1 to TRBJ1-3; D ambiguous. This CDR3 region has 13 residues. V was trimmed by 1 base and J by 3 bases, leaving 4 bases between them. Germline-derived CDR1 and CDR2 are MGHRA and YSYEKL. This chain's CDR3 is CASSQVVGNTIYF. CDR3 coding DNA: TGCGCCAGCAGCCAAGTTGTTGGAAACACCATATATTTT.

This chain uses TRBV5-8 with TRBJ2-2; 10 positions agree with TRBD2. The CDR3 length is 18 residues. V dropped 4 bases and J dropped 5; count of bases not matched to a gene: 14. Per germline, CDR1 SGHTS and CDR2 YDEGEE. CDR3 sequence: CASSPGALAGVRTGELFF. For the CDR3, the DNA is TGTGCCAGCAGCCCCGGGGCGCTAGCGGGAGTTCGAACCGGGGAGCTGTTTTTT.

This chain links TRBV28 with TRBJ2-2, with a possible D match to TRBD2 (5 bases). Germline V CDR1 and CDR2: MDHEN, SYDVKM. V was pared by 3 bases and J by 4 bases, with 12 bases between. CDR3 length: 15 amino acids. For the CDR3, the DNA is TGTGCCAGCAGTTTCAGAGGGCCAGCCACCGGGGAGCTGTTTTTT. It yields the protein CASSFRGPATGELFF.

V is TRBV6-2 or TRBV6-3 and J is TRBJ1-1; unclear D gene. CDR1 is MNHEY and CDR2 is SVGEGT in the germline V gene. This CDR3 contains 13 residues. The ends were cut back, 6 bases at V and 3 bases at J, with 11 bases in the middle. CDR3 in amino acids: CASSSSSHTEAFF. The CDR3 DNA follows: TGTGCCAGCAGCTCCTCCTCTCACACTGAAGCTTTCTTT.

The chain combines TRBV28 with TRBJ2-7, with D perhaps matching TRBD1 (6 bases). The CDR3 loop spans 13 amino acids. V lost 2 bases and J lost 6, with 11 bases in between. CDR1 and CDR2 from the germline V gene are MDHEN and SYDVKM. Here the CDR3 DNA reads TGTGCCAGCAGTTTACCAGGGGTGGGCGAGCAGTACTTC. Translating gives CASSLPGVGEQYF.

J is TRBJ2-7 and V is TRBV5-1; D may be TRBD1 (5 bases). Germline loops: CDR1 SGHRS, CDR2 YFSETQ. The CDR3 is 14 amino acids. Trimming took 0 bases from V and 5 from J, leaving 12 bases between them. CDR3 in DNA: TGCGCCAGCAGCTTGGGACAGAAACAACACGAGCAGTACTTC. It yields the protein CASSLGQKQHEQYF.

The rearrangement joins TRBV2 to TRBJ1-2; no definite D call. Between the trimmed V and J ends, which lost 6 bases and 1 base, there was a span of 9 bases. The CDR3 consists of 13 residues. Germline lookup yields CDR1 SNHLY and CDR2 FYNNEI. The CDR3 nucleotides are TGTGCCAGCAGCGACGACCGTAACTATGGCTACACCTTC. Protein sequence: CASSDDRNYGYTF. The full variable domain, rest sourced from reference TRBV2 and TRBJ1-2, is EPEVTQTPSHQVTQMGQEVILRCVPISNHLYFYWYRQILGQKVEFLVSFYNNEISEKSEIFDDQFSVERPDGSNFTLKIRSTKLEDSAMYFCASSDDRNYGYTFGSGTRLTVV.

The chain employs TRBV29-1 and TRBJ2-1; 14 nucleotides match TRBD2. The CDR3 consists of 16 residues. V gave up 6 bases and J gave up 8 bases; unmatched junction bases: 12. Germline loops: CDR1 SQVTM, CDR2 ANQGSEA. The CDR3 sequence is CSVAAIGTSGGDEQFF. CDR3 in DNA: TGCAGCGTGGCGGCGATTGGGACTAGCGGGGGCGATGAGCAGTTCTTC.

The chain couples TRBV7-2 to TRBJ2-1, with D possibly TRBD1 on 7 matching bases. Germline V gives CDR1 SGHTA, CDR2 FQGNSA. Trimming stripped 3 bases from V and 8 bases from J, with 20 bases between. This CDR3 has 16 residues. Here the CDR3 DNA reads TGTGCCAGCAGCTTGGGCCAGGGGGGTGGGATCTATGAGCAGTTCTTC. Its protein product is CASSLGQGGGIYEQFF.

This clone was recorded once. This rearrangement joins TRBV2 to TRBJ2-1, with TRBD1 identical over 7 bases. With V trimmed by 3 bases and J by 5 bases, 4 bases remained unmatched. Germline assignment: CDR1 SNHLY and CDR2 FYNNEI. This CDR3 comprises 14 residues. In nucleotides, the CDR3 is TGTGCCAGCAGTGAGTACAGGGGCGACAATGAGCAGTTCTTC. It yields the protein CASSEYRGDNEQFF.

The J gene is TRBJ1-2, the V gene TRBV5-1, with D maybe TRBD1 (6 bases). This CDR3 is built from 14 residues. The germline V and J ends were trimmed by 1 base and 4 bases, with 11 bases remaining between them. Germline assignment: CDR1 SGHRS and CDR2 YFSETQ. The CDR3 loop is CASSLNTGLYGYTF. The CDR3 coding sequence is TGCGCCAGCAGCTTGAATACAGGGCTCTATGGCTACACCTTC.